This is a list of T cell receptor beta chains from one sample in a study of PD-L1 blockade in urothelial cancer. Sequencing was performed with immunoSEQ multiplex PCR; in TCRdb, only in-frame clones are kept and a portion is missing. The table has about 74,000 clones, about 85% seen once. Specimen: PBMCs, collected around atezolizumab (anti-PD-L1) treatment. The receptor set was obtained from a man in his 70s with urothelial cancer. Each CDR3 is given with its conserved first and last residue. A D gene is named only where the DNA matches it firmly. Some rows have no size entry. The others give once, few or many, or a class for an expanded clone.

d_gene	v_gene	j_gene	abundance	CDR3nt	CDR3aa
TRBD2	TRBV5-1	TRBJ2-1	NA	TGCGCCACCAGACGGGGGACTAGCGGCCTCGATGAGCAGTTCTTC	CATRRGTSGLDEQFF
TRBD1	TRBV5-1	TRBJ1-1	NA	TGCGCCAGCAGCCTTGGACAGGGTGGGAACACTGAAGCTTTCTTT	CASSLGQGGNTEAFF
NA	TRBV10-3	TRBJ1-3	NA	TGTGCCATCAGTGATGGCGGGGCTGCTGGAAACACCATATATTTT	CAISDGGAAGNTIYF
NA	TRBV2	TRBJ2-3	NA	TGTGCCAGCAAACTAGCTGACAGCACAGATACGCAGTATTTT	CASKLADSTDTQYF
NA	TRBV5-1	TRBJ2-3	once	TGCGCCAGCAGCGTCAAAACAGATACGCAGTATTTT	CASSVKTDTQYF
NA	TRBV4-1	TRBJ2-2	NA	TGTGCCAGCAGCCAAGATCGGCTAGCGGGGGAGCTGTTTTTT	CASSQDRLAGELFF
NA	TRBV27	TRBJ1-4	NA	TGTGCCAGCAGTTTCCGCGTTAATGAAAAACTGTTTTTT	CASSFRVNEKLFF
TRBD1	TRBV5-4	TRBJ2-3	NA	TGTGCCAGCAGCTTGGCGTGGGGACAGGGTGCAACAGATACGCAGTATTTT	CASSLAWGQGATDTQYF
NA	TRBV6-1	TRBJ1-1	NA	TGTGCCAGCAGTGAAGCGCTTTCGGGGGGCGTAGACACTGAAGCTTTCTTT	CASSEALSGGVDTEAFF
NA	TRBV28	TRBJ1-5	few	TGTGCCAGCAGCTGGGGCTTGCGTCAGCCCCAGCATTTT	CASSWGLRQPQHF
NA	TRBV6-5	TRBJ1-1	NA	TGTGCCAGCAGTACAGGACCCGCTAACACTGAAGCTTTCTTT	CASSTGPANTEAFF
TRBD1	TRBV6-1	TRBJ1-1	NA	TGTGCCAGCAGTGGGGAACAGGGGGTCCAGATGAACACTGAAGCTTTCTTT	CASSGEQGVQMNTEAFF
NA	TRBV7-3	TRBJ1-4	once	TGTGCCAGCAGCCATAGACAACAGTTAAATGAAAAACTGTTTTTT	CASSHRQQLNEKLFF
TRBD2	TRBV5-1	TRBJ2-7	NA	TGCGCCAGCAGTCACAGCGGGAGGAACTACGAGCAGTACTTC	CASSHSGRNYEQYF
TRBD1	TRBV19	TRBJ2-1	NA	TGTGCCAGTAGTAGGGGGGACAGGGGACACAATGAGCAGTTCTTC	CASSRGDRGHNEQFF
NA	TRBV9	TRBJ2-2	NA	TGTGCCAGTGATGAACTTGGGGGCGGCACCGGGGAGCTGTTTTTT	CASDELGGGTGELFF
NA	TRBV5-1	TRBJ2-5	NA	TGCGCCAGCAGCTTGGAGCCAGGGCCTAGGAAGACCCAGTACTTC	CASSLEPGPRKTQYF
NA	TRBV9	TRBJ2-3	once	TGTGCCAGCAGCGTCGCCCAAGGGGCCACCTCAGATACGCAGTATTTT	CASSVAQGATSDTQYF
NA	TRBV7-6	TRBJ2-1	NA	TGTGCCAGCAGCTTAGGCCGCGTCAACAATGAGCAGTTCTTC	CASSLGRVNNEQFF
TRBD2	TRBV28	TRBJ2-2	NA	TGTGCCAGCAGTCCCCGGACTAGCGGGACTGCCGGGGAGCTGTTTTTT	CASSPRTSGTAGELFF
NA	TRBV5-1	TRBJ2-7	NA	TGCGCCAGCAGCCTGGCCTTGAGGGGGGGTTATCTCGAGCAGTACTTC	CASSLALRGGYLEQYF
NA	TRBV4-1	TRBJ2-2	few	TGCGCCAGCAGCCACGGTCAATCCGGGGAGCTGTTTTTT	CASSHGQSGELFF
NA	TRBV7-9	TRBJ1-4	few	NA	CASSLVGRGSMFF
NA	TRBV7-9	TRBJ2-2	few	TGTGCCAGCAGCTTACAGGCCACCGGGGAGCTGTTTTTT	CASSLQATGELFF
NA	TRBV19	TRBJ2-5	once	TGTGCCAGTAGTGAAACAGGAGAGACCCAGTACTTC	CASSETGETQYF
TRBD1	TRBV6-1	TRBJ2-7	NA	TGTGCCAGCAGGCGGGACAGGGGTTACGAGCAGTACTTC	CASRRDRGYEQYF
NA	TRBV7-3	TRBJ2-2	NA	TGTGCCAGCAGCTTATTGGCAGGGGAGCTGTTTTTT	CASSLLAGELFF
TRBD1	TRBV10-3	TRBJ2-1	NA	TGTGCCATCAGGGGACAGAGCAAGAGCTCCTACAATGAGCAGTTCTTC	CAIRGQSKSSYNEQFF
NA	TRBV25-1	TRBJ2-2	NA	TGTGCCAGCGCGCCTACAGGGAACACCGGGGAGCTGTTTTTT	CASAPTGNTGELFF
NA	TRBV28	TRBJ1-5	NA	TGTGCCAGCAGTTTTACCAGGAGGGGCAATCAGCCCCAGCATTTT	CASSFTRRGNQPQHF
TRBD2	TRBV19	TRBJ2-7	NA	TGTGCCAGTAGTGCTAGCGGTCTCCCCTACGAGCAGTACTTC	CASSASGLPYEQYF
NA	TRBV23-1	TRBJ2-1	NA	TGCGCCAGCAGTCAGCGACCGGGACTTAGATTCAATGAGCAGTTCTTC	CASSQRPGLRFNEQFF
NA	TRBV10-3	TRBJ1-5	NA	TGTGCCATCAGTGAGACAGAGCATACTCAGCCCCAGCATTTT	CAISETEHTQPQHF
TRBD2	TRBV7-2	TRBJ2-3	NA	TGTGCCAGCAGCTTGAGCGGGACTCCGGTGGATACGCAGTATTTT	CASSLSGTPVDTQYF
NA	TRBV2	TRBJ2-7	NA	TGTGCCAGCAGTGAATGGCCAAGCTACGAGCAGTACTTC	CASSEWPSYEQYF
TRBD1	TRBV7-8	TRBJ2-5	NA	TGTGCCAGCAGCTTAGGGACAGGGGGCAGGCAAGAGACCCAGTACTTC	CASSLGTGGRQETQYF
NA	TRBV30	TRBJ1-1	few	TGTGCCTGGAGTGTTCGAGGGAACACTGAAGCTTTCTTT	CAWSVRGNTEAFF
NA	TRBV6-1	TRBJ2-7	NA	TGTGCCAGCAAGGGGGTCTACGAGCAGTACTTC	CASKGVYEQYF
NA	TRBV5-1	TRBJ2-3	NA	TGCGCCAGCACCTTAGCGGGCACAGATACGCAGTATTTT	CASTLAGTDTQYF
NA	TRBV6-5	TRBJ1-3	NA	TGTGCCAGCATCAGGGCCTCTGGAAACACCATATATTTT	CASIRASGNTIYF
NA	TRBV30	TRBJ2-5	NA	TGTGCCGGGACCAGAGGAGAGACCCAGTACTTC	CAGTRGETQYF
NA	TRBV7-2	TRBJ2-1	once	TGTGCCAGCAGCACCCGCCCGGGGTGGGTGACCTACAATGAGCAGTTCTTC	CASSTRPGWVTYNEQFF
NA	TRBV12-2	TRBJ2-1	NA	TGTGCAAGTCGCTTCCCAATTCCTAGCGGTCGTATCAATGAGCAGTTCTTC	CASRFPIPSGRINEQFF
NA	TRBV28	TRBJ2-3	NA	TGTGCCACCTGGCGGGACCCATTAATCACAGATACGCAGTATTTT	CATWRDPLITDTQYF
NA	TRBV2	TRBJ1-5	NA	TGTGCCAGCAGCGCCGTCGGGGGGCCTGGAAGCAATCAGCCCCAGCATTTT	CASSAVGGPGSNQPQHF
TRBD2	TRBV27	TRBJ2-1	NA	TGTGCCAGCAGTTTCAGACTAGCGGGAGGCTATGAGCAGTTCTTC	CASSFRLAGGYEQFF
NA	TRBV7-8	TRBJ2-6	once	TGTGCCAGCAGCTTAGTCGGAGGGGCAGGAGGGGCCAACGTCCTGACTTTC	CASSLVGGAGGANVLTF
TRBD2	TRBV9	TRBJ2-7	NA	TGTGCCAGCAGCGTAAATTCCCTAGCGGGAGGCGAGCAGTACTTC	CASSVNSLAGGEQYF
TRBD2	TRBV9	TRBJ2-1	few	TGTGCCAGCAGCGCCCGAGGCGGGGGTAATGAGCAGTTCTTC	CASSARGGGNEQFF
TRBD2	TRBV7-9	TRBJ2-5	NA	TGTGCCAGCAGCTGGGGACTAGCGGGAGGGCCTGGAGAGACCCAGTACTTC	CASSWGLAGGPGETQYF
TRBD2	TRBV5-1	TRBJ2-3	NA	TGCGCCAGCAGCTTGGTAGCTAGCGGGGCGTCAGATACGCAGTATTTT	CASSLVASGASDTQYF
NA	TRBV19	TRBJ2-7	NA	TGTGCCAGTAGTATCGGAGGACCAGAGCAGTACTTC	CASSIGGPEQYF
TRBD1	TRBV19	TRBJ2-7	NA	TGTGCCAGTAGTATAGTAGGGGGCTTTGACGAGCAGTACTTC	CASSIVGGFDEQYF
NA	TRBV29-1	TRBJ1-1	few	TGCAGCGTTGAAGATCTAGCCAACACTGAAGCTTTCTTT	CSVEDLANTEAFF
NA	TRBV28	TRBJ2-2	NA	TGTGCCAGCAGACTGCCGAACACCGGGGAGCTGTTTTTT	CASRLPNTGELFF
NA	TRBV5-1	TRBJ2-2	once	TGCGCCAGCAGCGTACACGGGACTCCCAACACCGGGGAGCTGTTTTTT	CASSVHGTPNTGELFF